This T cell receptor (beta chain) was recovered during a study of tumor-infiltrating lymphocytes in oesophageal squamous cell carcinoma. This clonotype was observed a single time. TCRdb reprocessed the PCR reads with MiXCR, giving one entry per CDR3 protein. The repertoire includes about 18,000 distinct CDR3 sequences, approximately 46% of them detected once, and roughly 37% sits in the top ten. CDR3 length: 13 residues. V lost 3 bases to trimming and J lost 12 bases; unmatched junction nucleotides: 5. Germline CDR1 reads SGHTA; CDR2 reads FQGTGA. V and J are TRBV7-3 and TRBJ2-1; 10 nucleotides align to TRBD2. The TCR sequence derives from a female donor with esophageal squamous cell carcinoma. The sequenced sample consisted of blood. DNA of the CDR3: TGTGCCAGCAGCTTCTCAGCTAGCGGGGGGCAGTTCTTC. Its protein is CASSFSASGGQFF.